The source of this T cell receptor (beta chain) is a study of PD-1 blockade in classical Hodgkin lymphoma. Study conclusions and caveats: Diversity similar to that of newly diagnosed patients was seen at baseline in complete responders. CD4+ TCR diversity rose significantly by C4D1, and CD8+ TCR diversity did not. Reported findings placed baseline TCR diversity lower in newly diagnosed patients (compared with healthy donors).

A remark on this clone: Its antigen is still unknown.

No patient escaped relapse after autologous stem cell transplantation, and brentuximab vedotin exposure varied. Negative selection with magnetic separation was used to purify CD4+ T cells from thawed PBMCs. Classification of best responses gave complete response, partial response or progressive disease. This CDR3 is built from 16 residues. The trim removed 0 bases at V and 8 bases at J, leaving 7 bases unmatched. CDR1 MGHRA and CDR2 YSYEKL come from the germline V gene. Using immunoSEQ multiplex PCR, the repertoire was profiled, and TCRdb retains in-frame clones only, with some absent. Of tens of thousands of clones listed, 85% are singletons.

The source material was CD4+ T cells from blood, sampled at baseline. This chain joins TRBV4-1 and TRBJ2-1; TRBD2 matches 10 bases. This clonotype originated in a human donor with classical Hodgkin lymphoma. The CDR3 region has the DNA TGCGCCAGCAGCCAAGAAGGGCTAGCGGGAGTCGATGAGCAGTTCTTC. This translates into CASSQEGLAGVDEQFF.